A selection of T cell receptor beta chains follows, all from one sample in a study of blood T cell repertoires in COVID-19. The method was immunoSEQ multiplex PCR; TCRdb's version includes in-frame clones alone and lacks a portion of them. Seen here are roughly 390,000 clones, more than 70% observed once, and the top ten hold about 10%. The sequenced sample was peripheral blood. The receptors here all came from a woman in her twenties or thirties with COVID-19, enrolled during active disease. The CDR3 runs from the conserved cysteine through the conserved F or W. D genes are given only for firm matches. The listing skips clone size in some rows; elsewhere it reads once, few, many or a size class.

TRBJ2-4,NA,TRBV2,once,CASRLASPNIQYF,TGTGCCAGCAGGCTAGCGTCACCAAACATTCAGTACTTC
TRBJ2-2,NA,TRBV7-9,NA,CASSLSGADTGELFF,TGTGCCAGCAGCTTATCAGGGGCGGACACCGGGGAGCTGTTTTTT
TRBJ1-3,NA,TRBV9,few,CASSVGDSSGNTIYF,TGTGCCAGCAGCGTAGGTGATAGCTCTGGAAACACCATATATTTT
TRBJ1-2,NA,TRBV6-5,NA,CASSSSRGYPGYTF,TGTGCCAGCAGTTCCTCGAGGGGGTATCCTGGCTACACCTTC
TRBJ2-7,TRBD1,TRBV14,NA,CASSQGGTGSREQYF,TGTGCCAGCAGCCAAGGCGGGACAGGGAGTAGGGAGCAGTACTTC
TRBJ2-1,TRBD1,TRBV30,NA,CAWGAGGRVEQFF,TGTGCCTGGGGGGCAGGGGGTAGGGTGGAGCAGTTCTTC
TRBJ2-3,TRBD2,TRBV6-5,few,CASNLVAGGGDTQYF,TGTGCCAGCAACCTCGTAGCGGGAGGAGGAGATACGCAGTATTTT
TRBJ2-1,TRBD2,TRBV9,NA,CASSVRTSGSGQFF,TGTGCCAGCAGCGTCCGGACTAGCGGGAGTGGGCAGTTCTTC
TRBJ1-5,TRBD1,TRBV15,NA,CATSRWTGGDQPQHF,TGTGCCACCAGCAGGTGGACAGGAGGGGATCAGCCCCAGCATTTT
TRBJ2-1,TRBD2,TRBV7-6,NA,CASSLQGGLAGGPYNEQFF,TGTGCCAGCAGCTTACAGGGGGGACTAGCGGGAGGGCCCTACAATGAGCAGTTCTTC
TRBJ2-2,TRBD1,TRBV19,NA,CASSMNRGWTGELFF,TGTGCCAGTAGTATGAACAGGGGCTGGACCGGGGAGCTGTTTTTT
TRBJ2-3,TRBD2,TRBV5-4,NA,CASSLGGGTRVSDTQYF,TGTGCCAGCAGCTTGGGGGGAGGGACTAGAGTATCAGATACGCAGTATTTT
TRBJ2-2,NA,TRBV6-4,few,CASSEGGSENTGELFF,TGTGCCAGCAGCGAGGGAGGTAGCGAAAACACCGGGGAGCTGTTTTTT
TRBJ2-7,TRBD1,TRBV5-1,NA,CASSHTYRGQNYEQYF,TGCGCCAGCAGCCACACGTATCGGGGACAGAACTACGAGCAGTACTTC
TRBJ2-1,TRBD2,TRBV28,NA,CASRGGGRGEQFF,TGTGCCAGCAGGGGGGGAGGGCGCGGAGAGCAGTTCTTC
TRBJ1-2,NA,TRBV7-2,once,CASSQAGTRVF,TGTGCCAGCAGCCAGGCCGGGACACGGGTCTTC